The 11 T cell receptor beta chains below come from one sample, sequenced in a study of OX40 agonist ivuxolimab in advanced cancers. Generated by immunoSEQ multiplex PCR, the TCRdb table keeps only in-frame clones and is missing some. The sample holds 20,000 to 30,000 clones; about four fifths are singletons and the top ten take approximately 12%. Material: CD4+ or CD8+ T cells sorted from blood, obtained in a trial of the OX40 agonist ivuxolimab. Receptors were obtained from an adult with an advanced solid tumor such as melanoma, head and neck, liver or kidney cancer.

The V and J genes are TRBV27 and TRBJ2-7; the D is unclear. The CDR3 totals 13 residues. V was clipped by 2 bases and J by 5 bases, with 10 bases between them. Germline-derived CDR1 and CDR2 are MNHEY and SMNVEV (reference sequence). The DNA for the CDR3 is TGTGCCAGCAGTTTAAGGGTCGGCCACGAGCAGTACTTC. Translation: CASSLRVGHEQYF.

The rearrangement links TRBV13 to TRBJ2-7; D is uncertain. V lost 0 bases to trimming and J lost 1 base, with 10 bases between them. The V gene's germline CDR1 is PRHDT and CDR2 FYEKMQ (reference sequence). This CDR3 has 15 amino acids. The CDR3 region is CASSLGQSWSYEQYF. The CDR3 nucleotides read TGTGCCAGCAGCTTAGGACAATCCTGGTCCTACGAGCAGTACTTC. Looking up the rest from reference TRBV13 and TRBJ2-7 gives the full variable domain: AAGVIQSPRHLIKEKRETATLKCYPIPRHDTVYWYQQGPGQDPQFLISFYEKMQSDKGSIPDRFSAQQFSDYHSELNMSSLELGDSALYFCASSLGQSWSYEQYFGPGTRLTVT.

The rearrangement uses TRBV5-6 and TRBJ2-3; 12 bases fit TRBD2. Germline assignment: CDR1 SGHDT and CDR2 YYEEEE. This CDR3 contains 17 residues. V gave up 4 bases and J gave up 4 bases; unmatched junction bases: 10. CDR3 amino acids: CASSLAGGPLFADTQYF. CDR3 bases: TGTGCCAGCAGCCTAGCGGGGGGGCCACTATTTGCAGATACGCAGTATTTT.

V gene TRBV15 combines with J gene TRBJ2-3; tentative D call: TRBD2 (6 bases). V lost 6 bases and J 3 bases, leaving 10 bases between the germline ends. CDR1 is LNHNV, CDR2 YYDKDF, per germline (reference sequence). The CDR3 is 13 residues long. The CDR3 DNA reads as TGTGCCACCAGGAACGGGGGTACAGATACGCAGTATTTT. This encodes CATRNGGTDTQYF.

This sequence joins TRBV9 and TRBJ2-3; D may correspond to TRBD1 or TRBD2 (5 bases each). The CDR3 extends over 15 amino acids. The V and J ends lost 4 bases and 6 bases respectively, with 18 bases between them. Germline V CDR1 and CDR2: SGDLS, YYNGEE. CDR3 in DNA: TGTGCCAGCAGCCCATGGGGGATGATTTGGGATACGCAGTATTTT. Its translation is CASSPWGMIWDTQYF.

In nucleotides, the CDR3 is TGTGCCAGCAGCACAGGCGGGGGAACTGAAGCTTTCTTT. Translating it yields CASSTGGGTEAFF. The genes are TRBV9 and TRBJ1-1; tentative D call: TRBD1 (5 bases). CDR1 and CDR2 from the germline V gene are SGDLS and YYNGEE. The CDR3 extends over 13 amino acids. V lost 4 bases to trimming and J lost 5 bases, with 12 bases between them.

This clone was observed a few times. The chain carries TRBV19 and TRBJ2-1; D is unclear. CDR3 size: 12 residues. Germline CDR1 and CDR2: LNHDA and SQIVND (reference sequence). V dropped 6 bases and J dropped 15 bases, with 18 bases sitting between them. CDR3 loop: CASSATPDQRFF. The CDR3 region has the DNA TGTGCCAGTAGCGCAACACCGGACCAGAGGTTCTTC.

Relative to its sample, this clone is medium-sized. This chain connects TRBV5-1 to TRBJ1-5; D gene unclear. Germline V gene sequence: CDR1 SGHRS, CDR2 YFSETQ. V lost 5 bases to trimming and J lost 6 bases, with 12 bases between them. CDR3 length: 13 residues. CDR3 sequence reads: CASRLTVAQPQHF. In DNA, the CDR3 is TGCGCCAGCAGACTAACCGTCGCTCAGCCCCAGCATTTT.

The rearrangement links TRBV14 to TRBJ2-7; 11 nucleotides line up with TRBD1. Germline V gene lookup returns CDR1 SGHDN and CDR2 FVKESK. The CDR3 has 14 residues. V lost 4 bases and J lost 5; bases outside the gene matches: 4. DNA for the CDR3: TGTGCCAGCAGCCTCGGACAGGGGGCTGACGAGCAGTACTTC. Protein: CASSLGQGADEQYF.

The rearrangement uses TRBV5-5 and TRBJ2-6, with 7 nucleotides matching TRBD1. Germline loops: CDR1 SGHKS, CDR2 YYEKEE (reference sequence). V gave up 4 bases and J gave up 0 bases; unmatched junction bases: 10. This CDR3 is built from 18 residues. The CDR3 sequence: CASSPTGTTLSGANVLTF. The DNA of the CDR3 is TGTGCCAGCAGCCCGACAGGGACGACTCTCTCTGGGGCCAACGTCCTGACTTTC.

The V and J genes are TRBV6-5 and TRBJ2-5; unclear D gene. Per the germline V gene, CDR1 is MNHEY and CDR2 is SVGAGI. Trimming shortened V by 4 bases and J by 5 bases, and 14 bases separated the two germline ends. This CDR3 contains 14 residues. The chain's CDR3 is CASSLSTDLETQYF. Written as DNA, the CDR3 is TGTGCCAGCAGTTTATCGACCGACCTGGAGACCCAGTACTTC.